Below, 18 T cell receptor beta chains from the same sample are listed, as sequenced in a study of PD-1 blockade in mismatch repair-deficient tumors. This table comes from immunoSEQ multiplex PCR, and its TCRdb copy is limited to in-frame clones, with some not included. The data show around 110,000 clones, about 83% seen once. Sequencing used peripheral blood, obtained about 60 weeks after starting pembrolizumab. These receptors were taken from an adult with mismatch repair-deficient cancer.

The chain carries TRBV10-3 and TRBJ2-1; D is uncertain. This CDR3 region has 16 residues. Germline assignment: CDR1 ENHRY and CDR2 SYGVKD. Trimming left V 0 bases short and J 2 bases short, with 11 bases between. The CDR3 sequence is CAISESPYNTYNEQFF. DNA for the CDR3: TGTGCCATCAGTGAGTCTCCTTATAATACCTACAATGAGCAGTTCTTC.

There are a few counts of this clone. The chain is built from TRBV30 and TRBJ2-3, with D perhaps matching TRBD2 (6 bases). The V and J ends lost 2 bases and 2 bases respectively, with 17 bases between them. Germline assignment: CDR1 GTSNPN and CDR2 SVGIG (reference sequence). The CDR3 sequence is 16 residues long. CDR3 in amino acids: CAWSTAIAVVTDTQYF. Written as DNA, the CDR3 is TGTGCCTGGAGTACCGCAATAGCGGTTGTCACAGATACGCAGTATTTT.

This sequence joins TRBV19 and TRBJ2-2; 12 bases are shared with TRBD2. Germline CDR1 and CDR2: LNHDA and SQIVND (reference sequence). V trimming: 5 bases; J trimming: 5 bases; junction bases outside the gene matches: 6. CDR3 length: 16 residues. The CDR3 spells CASSATSGRYTGELFF. DNA for the CDR3: TGTGCCAGTAGTGCGACTAGCGGGAGATATACCGGGGAGCTGTTTTTT.

The chain couples TRBV7-8 to TRBJ2-1; D is possibly TRBD1 (5 bases). Germline CDR1 is SGHVS and CDR2 is FQNEAQ. Trimming pared 2 bases from V and 7 bases from J, leaving 21 bases between. This CDR3 region has 17 residues. The CDR3 region has the DNA TGTGCCAGCAGCTTATATATGGTTGGACAACCTGGGAATGAGCAGTTCTTC. It encodes CASSLYMVGQPGNEQFF.

CDR3 nucleotide sequence: TGTGCCATCAAGGACAGGGTTTCCCATCAGCCCCAGCATTTT. Its translation: CAIKDRVSHQPQHF. The chain has TRBV10-3 and TRBJ1-5; 8 positions agree with TRBD1. From germline, CDR1 is ENHRY and CDR2 SYGVKD. J gave up 5 bases and V 7 bases, and 7 bases lay outside the gene matches. This CDR3 is 14 amino acids long.

A note on this clone: One junction end disagrees with the germline gene, perhaps due to a read error. The chain has TRBV18 and TRBJ2-1; TRBD2 matches at 8 bases. Germline-derived CDR1 and CDR2 are KGHSH and LQKENI. The CDR3 has 15 amino acids. The DNA of the CDR3 is TGTGCCAGCTCACTTAGCGGGACCTCCTACAATGGGCAGTTCTTC. This codes for CASSLSGTSYNGQFF. The full variable domain, in which reference TRBV18 and TRBJ2-1 provide the parts outside the CDR3, is NAGVMQNPRHLVRRRGQEARLRCSPMKGHSHVYWYRQLPEEGLKFMVYLQKENIIDESGMPKERFSAEFPKEGPSILRIQQVVRGDSAAYFCASSLSGTSYNGQFFGPGTRLTVL.

The chain uses TRBV19 and TRBJ2-1; 7 bases are shared with TRBD2. The V and J ends lost 1 base and 12 bases, in that order; junction bases with no gene match: 6. The germline V gene encodes CDR1 LNHDA and CDR2 SQIVND (reference sequence). This CDR3 has 13 amino acids. CDR3 nucleotide sequence: TGTGCCAGTAGTATAGCGGCAGGGAGGGGGCAGTTCTTC. Its translation: CASSIAAGRGQFF.

The chain employs TRBV5-5 and TRBJ2-3; possibly TRBD1 or TRBD2 for D (6 bases each). CDR3 size: 14 residues. Germline CDR1 is SGHKS and CDR2 is YYEKEE (reference sequence). The V and J ends lost 6 bases and 3 bases respectively, with 14 bases between them. CDR3 DNA sequence: TGTGCCAGCATGTTAGGGGGAGGTACAGATACGCAGTATTTT. This gives the protein CASMLGGGTDTQYF.

Only a few counts were recorded for this clone. The V gene is TRBV2, the J gene TRBJ1-2; D remains ambiguous. Germline CDR1 SNHLY, CDR2 FYNNEI. The CDR3 consists of 11 residues. V lost 6 bases to trimming and J lost 0 bases, with 2 bases between them. In DNA, the CDR3 is TGTGCCAGCAGGGCTAACTATGGCTACACCTTC. This codes for CASRANYGYTF.

The chain has TRBV11-3 and TRBJ2-2; D may correspond to TRBD1 or TRBD2 (6 bases each). This CDR3 spans 15 amino acids. CDR1 is SGHNT and CDR2 is YENEEA in the germline V gene. V shed 5 bases and J shed 5 bases, with 15 bases lying between them. In nucleotides, the CDR3 is TGTGCCAGCAGCCCCGGGGGCCGTAATACCGGGGAGCTGTTTTTT. This translates into CASSPGGRNTGELFF.

The chain uses TRBV18 and TRBJ1-5; D is uncertain. V was clipped by 0 bases and J by 1 base, with 10 bases between them. In germline, CDR1 is KGHSH, CDR2 LQKENI. The CDR3 contains 16 residues. The CDR3 bases are TGTGCCAGCTCACCACCCCCGATAGGAAGCAATCAGCCCCAGCATTTT. This codes for CASSPPPIGSNQPQHF.

The genes are TRBV2 and TRBJ1-4, with D perhaps TRBD1 (5 bases). This CDR3 region has 12 residues. Germline CDR1 SNHLY, CDR2 FYNNEI. Trimming took off 8 bases at V and 8 bases at J, with 12 bases between the two ends. The CDR3 loop reads CASEGLAEKLFF. The CDR3 nucleotides are TGTGCCAGCGAGGGGTTGGCAGAAAAACTGTTTTTT.

The V and J genes are TRBV20-1 and TRBJ2-7, with D perhaps matching TRBD2 (6 bases). CDR3 length: 11 residues. Germline assignment: CDR1 DFQATT and CDR2 SNEGSKA (reference sequence). The V end was cut by 3 bases, the J end by 3 bases, with 6 bases between. The CDR3: CSASGSYEQYF. The DNA of the CDR3 is TGCAGTGCTAGCGGGAGCTACGAGCAGTACTTC.

The J gene is TRBJ1-1, the V gene TRBV7-2; 7 nucleotides line up with TRBD1. Germline V gene sequence: CDR1 SGHTA, CDR2 FQGNSA. This CDR3 contains 14 residues. With 6 bases clipped from V and 4 bases from J, the junction kept 8 bases outside the gene matches. CDR3 coding DNA: TGTGCCAGCAGACCAAGGGGGCGTAGCACTGAAGCTTTCTTT. Translation: CASRPRGRSTEAFF.

This clone is labeled medium-sized. The chain combines TRBV7-2 with TRBJ1-2; D might be TRBD1 (5 bases). The CDR3 totals 15 residues. Germline loops: CDR1 SGHTA, CDR2 FQGNSA. Trimming left V 5 bases short and J 7 bases short, with 20 bases between. The CDR3 loop reads CASSPPGRDAFGYTF. CDR3 DNA sequence: TGTGCCAGCAGCCCGCCCGGGCGGGACGCCTTTGGCTACACCTTC.

The chain carries TRBV6-5 and TRBJ1-2, with 11 bases that match TRBD1. This CDR3 has 15 amino acids. Germline CDR1 and CDR2: MNHEY and SVGAGI. Trimming at V came to 4 bases and at J to 4 bases, leaving 5 bases not matched to a gene. The CDR3 DNA is TGTGCCAGCAGTTCCCAGGGACAGGGGGGCTATGGCTACACCTTC. It is translated as CASSSQGQGGYGYTF.

J is TRBJ2-1 and V is TRBV7-3, with D hard to call. The CDR3 loop spans 13 amino acids. Germline V gene lookup returns CDR1 SGHTA and CDR2 FQGTGA. V was clipped by 3 bases and J by 6 bases, with 9 bases between them. DNA of the CDR3: TGTGCCAGCAGCTTCACATCTCTCAATGAGCAGTTCTTC. This encodes CASSFTSLNEQFF.

The CDR3 spells CASSLLVGTGGNTIYF. CDR3 nucleotide sequence: TGCGCCAGCAGCTTGCTAGTCGGGACAGGGGGAAACACCATATATTTT. The chain employs TRBV5-1 and TRBJ1-3; 9 bases map to TRBD1. The CDR3 spans 16 residues. The V gene's germline CDR1 is SGHRS and CDR2 YFSETQ. J lost 4 bases, V lost 1 base, and 6 bases had no gene match.